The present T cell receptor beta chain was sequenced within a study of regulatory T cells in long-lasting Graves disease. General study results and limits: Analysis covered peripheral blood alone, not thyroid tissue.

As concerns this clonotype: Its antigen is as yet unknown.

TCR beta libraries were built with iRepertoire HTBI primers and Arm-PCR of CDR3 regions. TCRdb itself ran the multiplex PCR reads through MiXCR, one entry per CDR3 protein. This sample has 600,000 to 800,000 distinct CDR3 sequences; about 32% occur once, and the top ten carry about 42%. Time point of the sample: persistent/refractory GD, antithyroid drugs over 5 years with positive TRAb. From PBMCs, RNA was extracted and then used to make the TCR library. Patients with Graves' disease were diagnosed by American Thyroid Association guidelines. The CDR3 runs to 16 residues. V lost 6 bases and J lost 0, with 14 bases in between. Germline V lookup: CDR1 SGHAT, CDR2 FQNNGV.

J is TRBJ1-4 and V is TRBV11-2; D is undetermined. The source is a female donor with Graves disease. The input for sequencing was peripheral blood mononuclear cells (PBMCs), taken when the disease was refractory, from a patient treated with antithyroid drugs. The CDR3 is CASSQRWSATNEKLFF. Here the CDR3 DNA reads TGTGCCAGCAGTCAAAGGTGGTCAGCAACTAATGAAAAACTGTTTTTT.